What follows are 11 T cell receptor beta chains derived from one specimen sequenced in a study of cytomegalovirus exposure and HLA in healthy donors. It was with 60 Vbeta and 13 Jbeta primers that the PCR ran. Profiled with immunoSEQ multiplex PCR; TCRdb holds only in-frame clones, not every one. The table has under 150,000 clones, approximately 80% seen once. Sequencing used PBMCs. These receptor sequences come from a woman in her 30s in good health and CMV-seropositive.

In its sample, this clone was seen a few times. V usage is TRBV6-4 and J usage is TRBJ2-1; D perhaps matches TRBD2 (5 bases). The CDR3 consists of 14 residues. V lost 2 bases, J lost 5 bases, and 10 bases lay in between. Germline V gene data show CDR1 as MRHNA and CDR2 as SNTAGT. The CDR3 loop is CASSDGGSNNEQFF. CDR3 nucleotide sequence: TGTGCCAGCAGTGACGGAGGCAGCAACAATGAGCAGTTCTTC.

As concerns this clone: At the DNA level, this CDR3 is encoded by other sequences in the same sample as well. CDR3 nucleotides: TGTGCCATCAGTGAGTCTCAGGGCAATCAGCCCCAGCATTTT. This encodes CAISESQGNQPQHF. This chain joins TRBV10-3 and TRBJ1-5; D gene unclear. V shed 0 bases and J shed 2 bases, with 5 bases lying between them. The germline gives CDR1 ENHRY, CDR2 SYGVKD. The CDR3 length is 14 residues.

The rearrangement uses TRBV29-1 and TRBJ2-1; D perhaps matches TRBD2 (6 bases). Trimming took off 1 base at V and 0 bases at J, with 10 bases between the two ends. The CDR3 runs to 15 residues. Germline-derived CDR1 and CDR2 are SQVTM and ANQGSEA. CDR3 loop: CSVEGGGASYNEQFF. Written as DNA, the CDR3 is TGCAGCGTTGAAGGGGGCGGGGCCTCCTACAATGAGCAGTTCTTC.

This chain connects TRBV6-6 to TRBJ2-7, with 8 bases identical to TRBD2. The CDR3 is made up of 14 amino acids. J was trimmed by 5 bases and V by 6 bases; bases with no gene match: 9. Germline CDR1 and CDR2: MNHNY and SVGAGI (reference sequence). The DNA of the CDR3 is TGTGCCAGCAGGCCGGGACTAGGCTTCCACGAGCAGTACTTC. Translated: CASRPGLGFHEQYF.

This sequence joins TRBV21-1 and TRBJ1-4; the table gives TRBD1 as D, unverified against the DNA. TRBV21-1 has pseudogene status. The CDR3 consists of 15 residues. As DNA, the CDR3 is TGTGCCAGCAGCAAAGTTGAGGGGGCTAATGAAAAACTGTTTTTT. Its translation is CASSKVEGANEKLFF.

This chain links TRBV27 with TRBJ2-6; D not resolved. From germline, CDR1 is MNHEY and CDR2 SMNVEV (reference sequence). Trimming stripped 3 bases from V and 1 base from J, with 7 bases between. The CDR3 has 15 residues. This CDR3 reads CASSLGVSGANVLTF. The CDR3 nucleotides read TGTGCCAGCAGTTTGGGCGTGTCTGGGGCCAACGTCCTGACTTTC.

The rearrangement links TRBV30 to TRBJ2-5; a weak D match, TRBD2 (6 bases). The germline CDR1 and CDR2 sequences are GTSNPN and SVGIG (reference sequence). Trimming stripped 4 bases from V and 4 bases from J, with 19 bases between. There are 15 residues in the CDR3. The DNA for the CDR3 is TGTGCCTGGAATTTTCTCGGAGGACTAACAGAGACCCAGTACTTC. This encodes CAWNFLGGLTETQYF.

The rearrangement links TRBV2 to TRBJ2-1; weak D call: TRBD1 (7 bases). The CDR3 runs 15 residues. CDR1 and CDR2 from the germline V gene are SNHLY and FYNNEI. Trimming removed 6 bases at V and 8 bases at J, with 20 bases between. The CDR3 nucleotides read TGTGCCAGCAGGGACCGACAGGGAGGAGCCGATGAGCAGTTCTTC. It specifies CASRDRQGGADEQFF.

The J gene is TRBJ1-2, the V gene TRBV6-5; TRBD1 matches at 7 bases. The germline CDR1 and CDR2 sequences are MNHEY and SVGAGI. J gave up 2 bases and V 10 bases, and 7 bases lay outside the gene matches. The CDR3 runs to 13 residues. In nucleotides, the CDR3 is TGTGCCACCAAGCAGGGGGTAAACTATGGCTACACCTTC. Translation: CATKQGVNYGYTF.

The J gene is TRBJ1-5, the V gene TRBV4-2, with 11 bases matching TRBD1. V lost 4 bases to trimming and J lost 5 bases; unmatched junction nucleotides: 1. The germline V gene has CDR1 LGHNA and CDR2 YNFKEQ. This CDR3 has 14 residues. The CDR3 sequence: CASSPGQGDQPQHF. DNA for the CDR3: TGTGCCAGCAGCCCGGGACAGGGGGATCAGCCCCAGCATTTT.

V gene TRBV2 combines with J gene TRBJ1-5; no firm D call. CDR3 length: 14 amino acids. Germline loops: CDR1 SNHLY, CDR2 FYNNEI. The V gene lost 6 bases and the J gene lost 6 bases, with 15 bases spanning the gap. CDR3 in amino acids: CASSLAAEGQPQHF. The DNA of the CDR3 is TGTGCCAGCAGCTTAGCTGCGGAAGGTCAGCCCCAGCATTTT.